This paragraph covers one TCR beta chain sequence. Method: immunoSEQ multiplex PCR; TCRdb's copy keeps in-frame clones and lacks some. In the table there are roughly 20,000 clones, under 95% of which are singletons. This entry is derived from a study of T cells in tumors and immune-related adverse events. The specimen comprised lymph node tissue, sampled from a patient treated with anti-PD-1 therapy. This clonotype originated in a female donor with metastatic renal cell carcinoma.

CDR3 protein: CASRLVRSCYTTQYF. The DNA of the CDR3 is TGTGCAAGTCGCTTAGTGCGGTCCTGTTACACCACCCAGTATTTT. The V and J genes are TRBV12-2 and TRBJ2-3; the table names TRBD2, a call not compared with the DNA. TRBV12-2 corresponds to a pseudogene. This CDR3 spans 15 amino acids.